A selection of T cell receptor beta chains follows, all from one sample in a study of shared clonotypes between healthy human individuals. This table comes from immunoSEQ multiplex PCR, and its TCRdb copy is limited to in-frame clones, with some not included. This table holds about 2,200,000 clones, about 92% found once. Sequencing used naive CD8+ T cells from PBMCs. These receptors all stem from a man younger than 35 in good health. Some clones in this sample may be carry-over from other donors' samples. Each CDR3 is given with its conserved first and last residue. D genes are given only for firm matches. For some rows the clone size is stated as once, few or many, or as a class when expanded; others skip it.

TRBD1 | TRBJ2-2 | - | TRBV13 | CASREAGGDGELFF
- | TRBJ1-5 | - | TRBV10-2 | CASSESRNPDQPQHF
- | TRBJ1-2 | - | TRBV5-1 | CASSLTGTEFTYGYTF
- | TRBJ1-5 | few | TRBV28 | CASSPNQPQHF
TRBD2 | TRBJ2-1 | - | TRBV9 | CASSARLAGAWSYNEQFF
- | TRBJ2-1 | - | TRBV27 | CASSFNDYNEQFF
- | TRBJ1-3 | - | TRBV6-1 | CASSEGVIELSGNTIYF
- | TRBJ1-1 | - | TRBV25-1 | CASSTGLDTEAFF
TRBD1 | TRBJ1-2 | - | TRBV13 | CASSLRTGEGYTF
- | TRBJ1-4 | - | TRBV15 | CATSGMANEKLFF
- | TRBJ2-7 | - | TRBV6-4 | CASKEPRVSSYEQYF
- | TRBJ2-3 | - | TRBV11-2 | CASSLGRDDTQYF
- | TRBJ2-3 | once | TRBV27 | CASSPGVAGTDTQYF
TRBD1 | TRBJ2-3 | - | TRBV6-5 | CASSNRDRGTDTQYF
- | TRBJ2-5 | - | TRBV28 | CASSPRAGGIEETQYF
- | TRBJ2-7 | - | TRBV4-2 | CASSQGGEVYEQYF
- | TRBJ2-3 | - | TRBV6-5 | CASRPIITSTDTQYF
- | TRBJ2-7 | - | TRBV9 | CASSVSSAGDSYEQYF
TRBD1 | TRBJ1-4 | - | TRBV4-2 | CASSQAYRGTEEIDNEKLFF
TRBD1 | TRBJ1-1 | - | TRBV27 | CASSWTGGDTEAFF